What follows describes a single T cell receptor (beta chain). This specimen comes from a study of control samples from healthy donors and cancer patients. Generated by immunoSEQ multiplex PCR, the TCRdb table keeps only in-frame clones and is missing some. There are approximately 49,000 clones in the sample; 86% occur only once, and less than 3.5% lies in the top ten. Trimming removed 2 bases at V and 1 base at J, with 15 bases between. The CDR3 is 17 amino acids. CDR1 is SGHRS, CDR2 YFSETQ, per germline. The J gene is TRBJ1-4, the V gene TRBV5-1; maybe TRBD1 (5 bases). This receptor was identified in a woman between 45 and 65 years old with lung cancer. What was sequenced was PBMCs. CDR3 region: CASSLTGPGGTNEKLFF. CDR3 DNA sequence: TGCGCCAGCAGCTTAACAGGTCCGGGCGGAACTAATGAAAAACTGTTTTTT.